This TCR beta chain comes out of a study of blood T cells in healthy people across ages. Per individual sample, total RNA of at least 5 micrograms was extracted. There are 12 residues in the CDR3. V dropped 4 bases and J dropped 7 bases, with 10 bases sitting between them. Per germline, CDR1 LNHDA and CDR2 SQIVND (reference sequence). A remark on this clonotype: Its cognate antigen is unknown.

Through a sample-barcoded 5' primer and a J-beta primer mix, a second PCR was run for roughly 6 to 12 cycles. Every cDNA molecule bore a tag from a template-switch adaptor containing 12 random nucleotides. Each CDR3 protein gets one entry after TCRdb re-called the 5' RACE reads with MiXCR. The sample contains approximately 400,000 distinct CDR3 sequences, 45% to 60% of which appear only once. Findings and caveats of the study: Calculation of diversity from one million T cells yielded estimates considered to be underestimates.

The V call is TRBV19, the J call TRBJ1-2, with D possibly being TRBD1 (5 bases). Sequencing was performed on blood. The source is a man aged 55 to 70 in good health. CDR3 protein: CASSTGQGGYTF. In nucleotides, the CDR3 is TGTGCCAGTAGTACCGGACAAGGTGGCTACACCTTC.